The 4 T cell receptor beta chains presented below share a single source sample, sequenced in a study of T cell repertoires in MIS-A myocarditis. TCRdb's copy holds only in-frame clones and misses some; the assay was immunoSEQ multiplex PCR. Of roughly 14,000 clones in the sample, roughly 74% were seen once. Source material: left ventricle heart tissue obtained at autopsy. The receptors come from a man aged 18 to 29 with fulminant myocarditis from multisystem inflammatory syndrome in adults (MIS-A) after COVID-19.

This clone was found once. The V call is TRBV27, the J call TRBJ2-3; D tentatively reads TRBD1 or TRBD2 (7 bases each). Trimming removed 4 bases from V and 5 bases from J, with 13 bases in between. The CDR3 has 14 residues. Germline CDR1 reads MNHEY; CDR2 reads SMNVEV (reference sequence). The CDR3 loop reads CASSWGRGRDTQYF. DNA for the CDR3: TGTGCCAGCAGTTGGGGGAGGGGGCGAGATACGCAGTATTTT.

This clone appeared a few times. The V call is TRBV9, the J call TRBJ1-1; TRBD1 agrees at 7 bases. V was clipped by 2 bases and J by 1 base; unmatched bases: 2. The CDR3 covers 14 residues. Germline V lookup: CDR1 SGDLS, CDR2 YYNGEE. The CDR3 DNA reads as TGTGCCAGCAGCGTCACAGGGGCGAACACTGAAGCTTTCTTT. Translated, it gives CASSVTGANTEAFF.

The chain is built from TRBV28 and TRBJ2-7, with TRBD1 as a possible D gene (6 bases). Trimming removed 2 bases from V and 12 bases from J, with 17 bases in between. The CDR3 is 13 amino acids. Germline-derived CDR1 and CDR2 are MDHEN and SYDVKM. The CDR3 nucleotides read TGTGCCAGCAGTTTAAGTACCTGGGGGCACGGGTACTTC. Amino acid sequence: CASSLSTWGHGYF.

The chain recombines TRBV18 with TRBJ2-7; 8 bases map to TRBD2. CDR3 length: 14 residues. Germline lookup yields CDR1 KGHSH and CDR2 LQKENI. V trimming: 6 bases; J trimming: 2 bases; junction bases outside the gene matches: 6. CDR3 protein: CASSVNGGAYEQYF. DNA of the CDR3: TGTGCCAGCTCTGTCAACGGGGGGGCCTACGAGCAGTACTTC.